This T cell receptor beta chain is drawn from a study of cytomegalovirus exposure and HLA in healthy donors. Findings and caveats of the study: Clonal expansion, a later analysis showed, was greater in HLA-associated TCR beta chains than in equally common others.

Of note for this clone: Its antigen is currently unknown.

With 60 Vbeta and 13 Jbeta primers, the PCR was carried out. Original data processing: Unique TCR beta chains totaled roughly 79 million in a later count, with roughly 11 million of them shared. The table came from immunoSEQ multiplex PCR; TCRdb's copy has only in-frame clones and leaves some out. The DNA was the basis for D and trimming; V, J and clone size are from that table. The record lists some 110,000 clones, of which the ten most abundant hold 6.8%. This clonotype was obtained from a man aged 35-49 years in good health and CMV-seropositive. What was sequenced was PBMCs.

Here the CDR3 DNA reads TGTGCCAGCAGTTACAAACAGGGGGTTGGCTACACCTTC. Translation gives CASSYKQGVGYTF. The chain employs TRBV6-5 and TRBJ1-2, with 8 bases aligning to TRBD1. Germline trimming cut 2 bases from V and 7 bases from J; bases unmatched to any gene: 3. This CDR3 contains 13 residues. CDR1 and CDR2 from the germline V gene are MNHEY and SVGAGI.